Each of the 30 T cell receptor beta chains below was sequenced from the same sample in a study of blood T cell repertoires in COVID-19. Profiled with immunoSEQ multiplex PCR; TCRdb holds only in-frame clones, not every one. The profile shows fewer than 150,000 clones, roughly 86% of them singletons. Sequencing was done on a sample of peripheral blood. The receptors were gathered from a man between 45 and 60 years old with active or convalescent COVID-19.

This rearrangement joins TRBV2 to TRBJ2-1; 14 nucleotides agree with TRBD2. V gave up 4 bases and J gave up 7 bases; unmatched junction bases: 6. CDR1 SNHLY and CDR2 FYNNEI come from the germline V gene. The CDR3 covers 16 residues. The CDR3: CASSAGLAGGRNEQFF. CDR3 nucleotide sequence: TGTGCCAGCAGTGCCGGACTAGCGGGAGGCCGGAATGAGCAGTTCTTC.

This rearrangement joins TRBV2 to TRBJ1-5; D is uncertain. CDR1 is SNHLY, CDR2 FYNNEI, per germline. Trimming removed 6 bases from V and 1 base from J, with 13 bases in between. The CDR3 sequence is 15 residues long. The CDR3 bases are TGTGCCAGCAGACGCAGTACGATAAGCAATCAGCCCCAGCATTTT. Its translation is CASRRSTISNQPQHF.

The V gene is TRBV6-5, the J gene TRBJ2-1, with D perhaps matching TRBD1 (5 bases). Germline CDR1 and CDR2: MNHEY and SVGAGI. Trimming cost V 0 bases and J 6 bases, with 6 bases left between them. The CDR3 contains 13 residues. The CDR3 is CASSYSRVNEQFF. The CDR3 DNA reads TGTGCCAGCAGTTACTCCAGGGTCAATGAGCAGTTCTTC.

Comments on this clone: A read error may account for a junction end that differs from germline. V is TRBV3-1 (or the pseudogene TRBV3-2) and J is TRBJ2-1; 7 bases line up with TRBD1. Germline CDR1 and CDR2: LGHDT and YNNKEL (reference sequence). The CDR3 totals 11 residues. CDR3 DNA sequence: TGTGCCAGCAGCAGAGGGGGCTTCAGCCTCTTC. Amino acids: CASSRGGFSLF.

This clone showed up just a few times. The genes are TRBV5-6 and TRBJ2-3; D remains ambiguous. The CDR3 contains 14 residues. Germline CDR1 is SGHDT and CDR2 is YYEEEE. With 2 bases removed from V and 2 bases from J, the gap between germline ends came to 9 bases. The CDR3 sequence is CASSFPYSTDTQYF. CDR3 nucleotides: TGTGCCAGCAGCTTTCCTTATTCCACAGATACGCAGTATTTT.

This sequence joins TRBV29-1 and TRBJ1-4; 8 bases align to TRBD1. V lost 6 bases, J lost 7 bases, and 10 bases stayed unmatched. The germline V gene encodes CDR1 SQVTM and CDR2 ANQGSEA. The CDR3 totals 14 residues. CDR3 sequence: CSVGEDRVGEKLFF. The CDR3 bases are TGCAGCGTGGGGGAGGACAGGGTTGGTGAAAAACTGTTTTTT.

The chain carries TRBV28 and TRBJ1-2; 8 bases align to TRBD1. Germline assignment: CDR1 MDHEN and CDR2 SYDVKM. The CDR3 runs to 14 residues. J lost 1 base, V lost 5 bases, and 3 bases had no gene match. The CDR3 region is CASSTGGVNYGYTF. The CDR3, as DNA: TGTGCCAGCAGTACAGGGGGTGTTAACTATGGCTACACCTTC.

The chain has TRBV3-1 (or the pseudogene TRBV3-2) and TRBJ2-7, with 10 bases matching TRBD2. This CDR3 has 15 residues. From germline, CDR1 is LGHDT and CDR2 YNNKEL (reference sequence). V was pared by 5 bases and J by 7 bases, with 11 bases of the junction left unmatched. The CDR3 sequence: CASSGSGRAIREQYF. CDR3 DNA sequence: TGTGCCAGCAGCGGAAGCGGGAGGGCTATAAGGGAGCAGTACTTC.

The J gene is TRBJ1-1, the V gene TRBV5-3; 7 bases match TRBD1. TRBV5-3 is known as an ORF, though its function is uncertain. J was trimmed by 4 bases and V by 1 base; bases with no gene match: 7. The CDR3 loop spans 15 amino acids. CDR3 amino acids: CARSLIEGAATEAFF. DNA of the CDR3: TGTGCCAGAAGCTTGATAGAGGGGGCGGCCACTGAAGCTTTCTTT.

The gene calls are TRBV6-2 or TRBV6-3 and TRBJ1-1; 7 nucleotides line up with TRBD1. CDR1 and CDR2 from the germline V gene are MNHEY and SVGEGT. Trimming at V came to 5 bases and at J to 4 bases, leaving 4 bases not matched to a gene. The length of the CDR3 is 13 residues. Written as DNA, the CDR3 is TGTGCCAGCAGTAACAGGGGAGGCACTGAAGCTTTCTTT. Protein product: CASSNRGGTEAFF.

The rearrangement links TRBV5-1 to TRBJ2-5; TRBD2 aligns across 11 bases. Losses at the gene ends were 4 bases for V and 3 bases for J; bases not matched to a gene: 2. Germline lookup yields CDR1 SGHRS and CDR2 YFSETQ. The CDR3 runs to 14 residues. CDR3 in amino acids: CASSISGREETQYF. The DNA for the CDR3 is TGCGCCAGCAGCATTAGCGGGAGGGAAGAGACCCAGTACTTC.

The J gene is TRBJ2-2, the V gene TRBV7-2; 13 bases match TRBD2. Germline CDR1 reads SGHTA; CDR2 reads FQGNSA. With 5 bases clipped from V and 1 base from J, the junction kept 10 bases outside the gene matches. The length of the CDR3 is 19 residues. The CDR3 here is CASSPRTSGSLLNTGELFF. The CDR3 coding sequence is TGTGCCAGCAGCCCACGGACTAGCGGGAGTCTTTTGAACACCGGGGAGCTGTTTTTT.

The CDR3, as DNA: TGTGCCAGCAGCCCGTCTCTTCGGGGGACTCTCACAGATACGCAGTATTTT. As protein: CASSPSLRGTLTDTQYF. J is TRBJ2-3 and V is TRBV14, with a weak D call TRBD2 (6 bases). The CDR3 extends over 17 amino acids. Germline lookup yields CDR1 SGHDN and CDR2 FVKESK. The V gene lost 4 bases and the J gene lost 2 bases, with 19 bases spanning the gap.

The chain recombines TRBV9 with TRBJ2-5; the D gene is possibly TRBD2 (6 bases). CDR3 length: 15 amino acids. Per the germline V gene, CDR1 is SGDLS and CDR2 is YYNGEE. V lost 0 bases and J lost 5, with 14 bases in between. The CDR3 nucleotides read TGTGCCAGCAGCGTAGAAGCAGGGAGGAGGGAGACCCAGTACTTC. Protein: CASSVEAGRRETQYF. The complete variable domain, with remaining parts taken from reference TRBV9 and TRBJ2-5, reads DSGVTQTPKHLITATGQRVTLRCSPRSGDLSVYWYQQSLDQGLQFLIQYYNGEERAKGNILERFSAQQFPDLHSELNLSSLELGDSALYFCASSVEAGRRETQYFGPGTRLLVL.

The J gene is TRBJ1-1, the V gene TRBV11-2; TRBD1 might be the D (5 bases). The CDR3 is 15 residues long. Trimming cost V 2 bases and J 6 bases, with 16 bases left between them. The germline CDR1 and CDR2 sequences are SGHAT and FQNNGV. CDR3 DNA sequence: TGTGCCAGCAGCTTAATTCTGGAGGGGTGGGCTGAAGCTTTCTTT. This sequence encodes CASSLILEGWAEAFF.

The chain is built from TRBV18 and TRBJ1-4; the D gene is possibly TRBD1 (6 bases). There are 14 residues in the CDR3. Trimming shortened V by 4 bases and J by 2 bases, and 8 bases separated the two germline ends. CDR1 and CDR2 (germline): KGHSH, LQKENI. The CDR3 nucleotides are TGTGCCAGCTCACTAGGACAGACTAATGAAAAACTGTTTTTT. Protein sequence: CASSLGQTNEKLFF.

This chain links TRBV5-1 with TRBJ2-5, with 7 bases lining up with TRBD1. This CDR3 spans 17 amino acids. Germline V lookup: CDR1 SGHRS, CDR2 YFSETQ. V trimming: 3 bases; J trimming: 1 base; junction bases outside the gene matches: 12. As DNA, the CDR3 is TGCGCCAGCAGCTCGACCGCGACAGGGCTTTCCCAAGAGACCCAGTACTTC. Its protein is CASSSTATGLSQETQYF. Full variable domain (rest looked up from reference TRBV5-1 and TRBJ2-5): KAGVTQTPRYLIKTRGQQVTLSCSPISGHRSVSWYQQTPGQGLQFLFEYFSETQRNKGNFPGRFSGRQFSNSRSEMNVSTLELGDSALYLCASSSTATGLSQETQYFGPGTRLLVL.

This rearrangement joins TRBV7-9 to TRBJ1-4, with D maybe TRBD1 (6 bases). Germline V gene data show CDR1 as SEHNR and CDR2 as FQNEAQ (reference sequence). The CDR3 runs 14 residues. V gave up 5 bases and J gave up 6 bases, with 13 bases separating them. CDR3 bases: TGTGCCAGCAGCCGGGAGGGGGAGGATGAAAAACTGTTTTTT. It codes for CASSREGEDEKLFF.

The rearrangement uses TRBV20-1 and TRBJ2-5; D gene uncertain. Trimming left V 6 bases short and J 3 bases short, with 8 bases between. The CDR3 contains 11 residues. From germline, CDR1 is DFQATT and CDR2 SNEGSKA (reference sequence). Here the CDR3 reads CSARNKETQYF. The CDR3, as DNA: TGCAGTGCCAGGAATAAAGAGACCCAGTACTTC.

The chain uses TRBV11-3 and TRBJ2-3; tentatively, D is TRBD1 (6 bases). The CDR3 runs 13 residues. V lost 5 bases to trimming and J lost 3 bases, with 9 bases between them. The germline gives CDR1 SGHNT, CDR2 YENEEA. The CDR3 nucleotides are TGTGCCAGCAGCCCCCAGGGGACAGATACGCAGTATTTT. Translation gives CASSPQGTDTQYF.

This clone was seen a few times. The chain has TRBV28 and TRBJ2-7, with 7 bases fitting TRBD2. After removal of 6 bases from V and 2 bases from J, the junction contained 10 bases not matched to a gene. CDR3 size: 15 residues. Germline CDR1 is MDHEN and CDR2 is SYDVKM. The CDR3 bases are TGTGCCAGCAGAATACCGGGGACTACCGCCTACGAGCAGTACTTC. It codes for CASRIPGTTAYEQYF. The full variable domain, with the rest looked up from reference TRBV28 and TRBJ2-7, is DVKVTQSSRYLVKRTGEKVFLECVQDMDHENMFWYRQDPGLGLRLIYFSYDVKMKEKGDIPEGYSVSREKKERFSLILESASTNQTSMYLCASRIPGTTAYEQYFGPGTRLTVT.

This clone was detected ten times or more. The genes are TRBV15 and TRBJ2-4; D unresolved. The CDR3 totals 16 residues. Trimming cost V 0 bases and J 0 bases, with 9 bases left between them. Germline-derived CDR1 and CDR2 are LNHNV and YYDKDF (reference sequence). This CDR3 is CATSRDNGRAKNIQYF. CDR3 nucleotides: TGTGCCACCAGCAGAGATAATGGCCGAGCCAAAAACATTCAGTACTTC. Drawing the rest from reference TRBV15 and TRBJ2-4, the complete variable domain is DAMVIQNPRYQVTQFGKPVTLSCSQTLNHNVMYWYQQKSSQAPKLLFHYYDKDFNNEADTPDNFQSRRPNTSFCFLDIRSPGLGDTAMYLCATSRDNGRAKNIQYFGAGTRLSVL.

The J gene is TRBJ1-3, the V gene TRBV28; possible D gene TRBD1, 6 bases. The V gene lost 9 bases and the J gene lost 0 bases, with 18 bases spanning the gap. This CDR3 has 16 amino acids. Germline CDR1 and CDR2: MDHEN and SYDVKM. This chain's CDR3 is CASRRTAQTSGNTIYF. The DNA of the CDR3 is TGTGCCAGTCGGAGGACAGCACAAACCTCTGGAAACACCATATATTTT.

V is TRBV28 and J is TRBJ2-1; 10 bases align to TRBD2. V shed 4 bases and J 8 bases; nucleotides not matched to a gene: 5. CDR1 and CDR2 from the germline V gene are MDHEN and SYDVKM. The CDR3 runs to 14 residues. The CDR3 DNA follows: TGTGCCAGCAGTTCTAGCGGGAGCGTCGATGAGCAGTTCTTC. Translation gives CASSSSGSVDEQFF.

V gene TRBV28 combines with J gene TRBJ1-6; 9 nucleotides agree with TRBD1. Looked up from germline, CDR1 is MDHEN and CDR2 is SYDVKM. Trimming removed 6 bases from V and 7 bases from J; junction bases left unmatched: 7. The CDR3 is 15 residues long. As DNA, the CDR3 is TGTGCCAGCAGCATCTCGGGACAGGGAAATTCACCCCTCCACTTT. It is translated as CASSISGQGNSPLHF. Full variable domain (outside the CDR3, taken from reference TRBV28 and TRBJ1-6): DVKVTQSSRYLVKRTGEKVFLECVQDMDHENMFWYRQDPGLGLRLIYFSYDVKMKEKGDIPEGYSVSREKKERFSLILESASTNQTSMYLCASSISGQGNSPLHFGNGTRLTVT.

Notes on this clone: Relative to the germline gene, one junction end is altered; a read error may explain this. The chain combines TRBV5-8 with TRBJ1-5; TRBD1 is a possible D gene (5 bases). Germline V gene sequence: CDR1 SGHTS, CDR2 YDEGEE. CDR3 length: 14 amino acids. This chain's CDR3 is CASSLAQGNRPQHF. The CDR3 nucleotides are TGTGCCAGCAGCTTGGCGCAGGGAAATCGGCCCCAGCATTTT.

The CDR3 protein is CASRGERRTEAFF. The CDR3 DNA reads as TGTGCCAGCAGGGGCGAGAGGAGGACTGAAGCTTTCTTT. The chain combines TRBV2 with TRBJ1-1; D remains ambiguous. The V end lost 6 bases, the J end lost 5 bases, and 13 bases lay between the germline ends. Germline values: CDR1 SNHLY, CDR2 FYNNEI. CDR3 length equals 13 residues.

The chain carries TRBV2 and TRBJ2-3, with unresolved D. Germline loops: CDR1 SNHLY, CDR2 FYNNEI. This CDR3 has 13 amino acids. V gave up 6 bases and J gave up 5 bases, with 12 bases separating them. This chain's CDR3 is CASRPWAGDTQYF. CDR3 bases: TGTGCCAGCAGGCCCTGGGCCGGAGATACGCAGTATTTT.

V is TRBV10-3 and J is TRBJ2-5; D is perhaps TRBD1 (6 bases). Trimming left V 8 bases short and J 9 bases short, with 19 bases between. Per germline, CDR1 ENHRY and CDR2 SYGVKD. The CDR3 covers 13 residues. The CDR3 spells CAIGADSLEAQYF. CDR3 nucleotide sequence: TGTGCCATCGGAGCGGACAGTCTAGAAGCCCAGTACTTC.

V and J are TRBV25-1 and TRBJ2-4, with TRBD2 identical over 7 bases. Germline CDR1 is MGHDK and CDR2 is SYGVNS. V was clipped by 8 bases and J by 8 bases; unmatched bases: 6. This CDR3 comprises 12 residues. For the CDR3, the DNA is TGTGCCAGCGGGGAGGGCGTGGACATTCAGTACTTC. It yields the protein CASGEGVDIQYF.